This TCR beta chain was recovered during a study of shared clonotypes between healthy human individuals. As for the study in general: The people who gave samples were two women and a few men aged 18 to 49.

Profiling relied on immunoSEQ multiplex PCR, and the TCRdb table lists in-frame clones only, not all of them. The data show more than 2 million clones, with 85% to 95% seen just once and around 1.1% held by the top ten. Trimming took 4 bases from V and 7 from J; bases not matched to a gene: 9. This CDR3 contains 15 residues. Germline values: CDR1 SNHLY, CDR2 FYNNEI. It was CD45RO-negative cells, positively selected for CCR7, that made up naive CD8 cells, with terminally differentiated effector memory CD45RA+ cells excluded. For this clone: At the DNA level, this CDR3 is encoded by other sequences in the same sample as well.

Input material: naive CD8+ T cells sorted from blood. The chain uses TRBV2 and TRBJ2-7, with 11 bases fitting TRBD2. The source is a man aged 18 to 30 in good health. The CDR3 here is CASSGGTSGLGEQYF. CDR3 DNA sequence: TGTGCCAGCAGTGGAGGGACTAGCGGCCTTGGAGAGCAGTACTTC.